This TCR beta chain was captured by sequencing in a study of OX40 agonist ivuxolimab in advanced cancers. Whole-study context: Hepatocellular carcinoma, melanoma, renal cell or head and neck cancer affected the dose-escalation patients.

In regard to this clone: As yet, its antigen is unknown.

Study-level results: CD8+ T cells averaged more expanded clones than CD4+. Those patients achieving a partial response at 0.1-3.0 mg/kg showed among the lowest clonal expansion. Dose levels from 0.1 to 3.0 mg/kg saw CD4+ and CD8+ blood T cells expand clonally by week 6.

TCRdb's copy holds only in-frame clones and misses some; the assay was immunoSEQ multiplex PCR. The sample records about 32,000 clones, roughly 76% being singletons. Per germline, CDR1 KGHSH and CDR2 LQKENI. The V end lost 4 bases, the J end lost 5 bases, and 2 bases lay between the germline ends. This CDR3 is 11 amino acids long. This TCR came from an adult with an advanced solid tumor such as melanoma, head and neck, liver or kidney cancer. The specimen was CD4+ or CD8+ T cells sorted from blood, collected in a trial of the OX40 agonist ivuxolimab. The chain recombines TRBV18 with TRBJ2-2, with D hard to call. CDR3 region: CASSQTGELFF. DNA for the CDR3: TGTGCCAGCTCACAAACCGGGGAGCTGTTTTTT. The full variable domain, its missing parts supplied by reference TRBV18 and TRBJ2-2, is NAGVMQNPRHLVRRRGQEARLRCSPMKGHSHVYWYRQLPEEGLKFMVYLQKENIIDESGMPKERFSAEFPKEGPSILRIQQVVRGDSAAYFCASSQTGELFFGEGSRLTVL.